Below, 12 T cell receptor beta chains from the same sample are listed, as sequenced in a study of blood T cells in healthy people across ages. Primed by a sample-barcoded 5' primer and a J-beta primer mix, a second PCR proceeded for roughly 7 to 12 cycles. MiXCR was run by TCRdb on the 5' RACE reads, yielding one entry per CDR3 protein. Of some 890,000 distinct CDR3 sequences listed, about 28% are singletons. These records were also assigned to another study, of T cells of mothers and their children.

What was sequenced was blood. All receptors derive from a woman in her thirties or forties in good health.

The chain has TRBV12-3 or TRBV12-4 and TRBJ1-1; D may be TRBD1 (6 bases). The CDR3 covers 15 residues. Between the trimmed V and J ends, which lost 6 bases and 1 base, there was a span of 15 bases. CDR3 region: CASRSRGGRNTEAFF. As DNA, the CDR3 is TGTGCCAGCAGGTCTAGGGGGGGCCGGAACACTGAAGCTTTCTTT.

DNA of the CDR3: TGTGCCAGCAGCCCAGGCGTCGGTAGCGGGTCCTACGAGCAGTACTTC. This codes for CASSPGVGSGSYEQYF. This rearrangement joins TRBV3-1 to TRBJ2-7; 7 bases line up with TRBD2. The germline V gene encodes CDR1 LGHDT and CDR2 YNNKEL (reference sequence). CDR3 length: 16 residues. The V segment lost 4 bases and the J segment 1 base; nucleotides outside the gene matches: 10.

This clonotype was recorded once. A much more abundant neighbour one base away suggests this may be a read error. This rearrangement joins TRBV20-1 to TRBJ2-1, with TRBD2 identical over 8 bases. The V and J ends lost 6 bases and 13 bases, in that order; junction bases with no gene match: 20. The CDR3 loop spans 15 amino acids. Germline-derived CDR1 and CDR2 are DFQATT and SNEGSKA (reference sequence). CDR3 in amino acids: CSADRQGGGQETQFF. The CDR3 bases are TGCAGTGCGGATCGCCAGGGCGGGGGGCAGGAGACCCAGTTCTTC.

In this sample, this clonotype turned up many times. The V and J genes are TRBV6-6 and TRBJ2-7; D is ambiguous. Germline V gene sequence: CDR1 MNHNY, CDR2 SVGAGI (reference sequence). The CDR3 length is 12 residues. V lost 5 bases and J 6 bases, leaving 11 bases between the germline ends. This CDR3 is CASSNREIEQYF. The CDR3 coding sequence is TGTGCCAGCAGTAACAGAGAGATCGAGCAGTACTTC.

This clonotype occurred many times. The chain has TRBV12-3 or TRBV12-4 and TRBJ2-7, with TRBD1 identical over 9 bases. Germline trimming cut 4 bases from V and 7 bases from J; bases unmatched to any gene: 5. The CDR3 loop spans 13 amino acids. In nucleotides, the CDR3 is TGTGCCAGCAGTTCCGGGACAGGGTGGGAGCAGTACTTC. Residues: CASSSGTGWEQYF.

This chain uses TRBV6-6 with TRBJ1-5, with 8 bases identical to TRBD1. The ends lost 4 bases at V and 2 bases at J; junction bases unmatched: 7. The CDR3 consists of 16 residues. Germline V gene lookup returns CDR1 MNHNY and CDR2 SVGAGI (reference sequence). CDR3 in amino acids: CASSSPTGAGNQPQHF. CDR3 nucleotides: TGTGCCAGCAGTTCTCCGACAGGGGCGGGCAATCAGCCCCAGCATTTT.

The chain combines TRBV9 with TRBJ2-3; TRBD1 aligns across 8 bases. This CDR3 comprises 15 residues. Germline loops: CDR1 SGDLS, CDR2 YYNGEE. The ends lost 3 bases at V and 0 bases at J; junction bases unmatched: 3. This chain's CDR3 is CASSGDRSSTDTQYF. The CDR3 nucleotides are TGTGCCAGCAGCGGGGACAGGTCGAGCACAGATACGCAGTATTTT.

This clonotype was detected many times. The chain is built from TRBV19 and TRBJ2-7; D may match TRBD1 or TRBD2 (6 bases each). CDR1 is LNHDA and CDR2 is SQIVND in the germline V gene (reference sequence). This CDR3 has 15 residues. V shed 7 bases and J shed 5 bases, with 21 bases lying between them. The CDR3 nucleotides are TGTGCCAGTAACTCGAATGGGGCAGGGGAGGACGAGCAGTACTTC. It translates to CASNSNGAGEDEQYF.

The J gene is TRBJ1-5, the V gene TRBV28, with D unclear. The CDR3 length is 13 residues. Germline V gene sequence: CDR1 MDHEN, CDR2 SYDVKM. Trimming stripped 7 bases from V and 3 bases from J, with 10 bases between. Written as DNA, the CDR3 is TGTGCCAGCATTGGAAGCTACAATCAGCCCCAGCATTTT. This translates into CASIGSYNQPQHF.

This rearrangement joins TRBV12-3 or TRBV12-4 to TRBJ2-7; 7 nucleotides line up with TRBD1. CDR3 length: 14 amino acids. V shed 5 bases and J 3 bases; nucleotides not matched to a gene: 7. The CDR3 DNA reads as TGTGCCAGCAGTCCTCAGACAGGGTTCTACGAGCAGTACTTC. Its protein is CASSPQTGFYEQYF.

This clonotype has just a few counts. The gene calls are TRBV20-1 and TRBJ1-1, with D perhaps matching TRBD1 (5 bases). Trimming cost V 5 bases and J 5 bases, with 15 bases left between them. Germline CDR1 DFQATT, CDR2 SNEGSKA (reference sequence). The CDR3 is 13 amino acids. This CDR3 is CSAPQGVRTEAFF. In nucleotides, the CDR3 is TGCAGTGCTCCCCAAGGGGTAAGGACTGAAGCTTTCTTT.

This clonotype was counted between two and nine times. The chain links TRBV24-1 to TRBJ2-5; maybe TRBD2 (5 bases). V lost 7 bases to trimming and J lost 5 bases, with 16 bases between them. Germline CDR1 and CDR2: KGHDR and SFDVKD. The CDR3 is 14 amino acids. This chain's CDR3 is CATSDGILGETQYF. The CDR3 DNA sequence: TGTGCCACCAGCGACGGGATACTAGGGGAGACCCAGTACTTC.